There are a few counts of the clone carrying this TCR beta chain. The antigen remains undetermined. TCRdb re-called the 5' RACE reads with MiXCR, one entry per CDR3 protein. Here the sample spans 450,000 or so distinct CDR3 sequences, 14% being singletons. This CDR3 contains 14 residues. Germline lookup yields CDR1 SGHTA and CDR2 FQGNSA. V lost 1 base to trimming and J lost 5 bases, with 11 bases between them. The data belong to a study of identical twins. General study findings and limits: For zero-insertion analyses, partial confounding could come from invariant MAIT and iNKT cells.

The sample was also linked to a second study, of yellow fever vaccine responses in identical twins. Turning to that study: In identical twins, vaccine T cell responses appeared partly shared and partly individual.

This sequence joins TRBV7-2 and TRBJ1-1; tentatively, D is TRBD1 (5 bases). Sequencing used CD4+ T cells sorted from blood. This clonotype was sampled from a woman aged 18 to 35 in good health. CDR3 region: CASSLEGTRTEAFF. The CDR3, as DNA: TGTGCCAGCAGCTTAGAGGGGACCCGGACTGAAGCTTTCTTT.